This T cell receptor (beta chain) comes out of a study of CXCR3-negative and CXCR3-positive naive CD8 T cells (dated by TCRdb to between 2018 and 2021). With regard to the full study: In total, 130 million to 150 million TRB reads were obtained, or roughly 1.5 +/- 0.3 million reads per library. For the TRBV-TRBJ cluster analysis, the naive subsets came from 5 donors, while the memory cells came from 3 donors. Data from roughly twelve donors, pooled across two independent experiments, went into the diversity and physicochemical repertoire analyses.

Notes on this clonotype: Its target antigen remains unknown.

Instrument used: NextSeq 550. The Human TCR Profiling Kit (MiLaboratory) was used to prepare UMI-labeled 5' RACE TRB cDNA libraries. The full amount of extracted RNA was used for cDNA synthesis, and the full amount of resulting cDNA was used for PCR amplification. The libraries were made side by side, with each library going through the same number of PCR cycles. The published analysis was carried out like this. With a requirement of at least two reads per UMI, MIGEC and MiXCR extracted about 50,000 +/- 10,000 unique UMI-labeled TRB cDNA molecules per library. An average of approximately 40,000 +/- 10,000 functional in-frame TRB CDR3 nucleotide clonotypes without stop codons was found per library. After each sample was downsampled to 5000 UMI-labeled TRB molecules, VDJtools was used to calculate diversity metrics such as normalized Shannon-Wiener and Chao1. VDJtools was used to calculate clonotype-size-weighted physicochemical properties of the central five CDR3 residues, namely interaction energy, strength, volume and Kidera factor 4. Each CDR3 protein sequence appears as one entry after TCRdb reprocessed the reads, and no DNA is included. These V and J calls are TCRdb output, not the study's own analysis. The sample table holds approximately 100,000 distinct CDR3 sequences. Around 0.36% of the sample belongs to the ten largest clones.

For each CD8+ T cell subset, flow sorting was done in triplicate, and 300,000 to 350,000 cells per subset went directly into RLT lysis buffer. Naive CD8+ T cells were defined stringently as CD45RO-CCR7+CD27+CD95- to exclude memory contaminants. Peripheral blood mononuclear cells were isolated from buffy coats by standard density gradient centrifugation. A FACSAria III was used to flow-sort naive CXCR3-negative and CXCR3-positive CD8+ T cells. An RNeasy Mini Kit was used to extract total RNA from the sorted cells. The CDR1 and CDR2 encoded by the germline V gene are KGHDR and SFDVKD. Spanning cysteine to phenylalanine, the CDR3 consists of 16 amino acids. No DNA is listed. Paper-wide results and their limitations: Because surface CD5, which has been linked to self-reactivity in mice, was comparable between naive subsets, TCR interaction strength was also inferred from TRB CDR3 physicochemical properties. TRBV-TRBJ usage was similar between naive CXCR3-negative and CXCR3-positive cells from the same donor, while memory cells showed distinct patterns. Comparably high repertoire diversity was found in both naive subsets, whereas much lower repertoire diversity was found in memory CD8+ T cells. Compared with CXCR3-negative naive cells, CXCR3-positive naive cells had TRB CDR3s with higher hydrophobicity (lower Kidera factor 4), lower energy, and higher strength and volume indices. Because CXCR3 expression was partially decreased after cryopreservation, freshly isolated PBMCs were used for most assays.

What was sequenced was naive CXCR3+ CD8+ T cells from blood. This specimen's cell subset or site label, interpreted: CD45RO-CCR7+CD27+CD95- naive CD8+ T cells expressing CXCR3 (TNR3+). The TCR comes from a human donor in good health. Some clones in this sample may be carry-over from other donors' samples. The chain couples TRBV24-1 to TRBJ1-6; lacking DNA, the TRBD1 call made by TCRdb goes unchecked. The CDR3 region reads CATSEDNQGDNSPLHF.